This TCR beta chain was documented in a study of CXCR3-negative and CXCR3-positive naive CD8 T cells. Study context: The study obtained roughly 140 million TRB reads, about 1.5 +/- 0.3 million per library. Study observations and caveats: Against CXCR3-negative naive cells, CXCR3-positive naive cells showed more hydrophobic TRB CDR3s.

CDR1 is LNHNV and CDR2 is YYDKDF in the germline V gene (reference sequence). The CDR3 has 15 amino acids. To note about this clonotype: The target antigen is unknown.

cDNA libraries for TRB were generated by 5' RACE incorporating UMI labels. TCRdb reprocessed the 5' RACE reads; each CDR3 protein has one entry and no DNA is given. In all, the sample yields about 120,000 distinct CDR3 sequences. The specimen sequenced was naive CXCR3+ CD8+ T cells from blood. The subset is: CD45RO-CCR7+CD27+CD95- naive CD8+ T cells expressing CXCR3 (TNR3+). The chain couples TRBV15 to TRBJ1-2; the TCRdb call, TRBD1, lacks DNA for checking. This clonotype originated in a human donor in good health. Some clones in this sample may be carry-over from other donors' samples. The CDR3 spells CATSRAPNGPPGYTF.